One and the same sample provided the 8 T cell receptor beta chains below, sequenced in a study of blood T cell repertoires in COVID-19. The method was immunoSEQ multiplex PCR; TCRdb's version includes in-frame clones alone and lacks a portion of them. This table has a few hundred thousand clones, 80% to 90% appearing once. Source material: PBMCs or T cells enriched from blood (not recorded which). The receptor set was obtained from a woman aged 50 to 60 who had recovered from COVID-19.

V gene TRBV2 combines with J gene TRBJ1-2, with D unclear. Germline lookup yields CDR1 SNHLY and CDR2 FYNNEI. V was pared by 2 bases and J by 8 bases, with 9 bases between. CDR3 length equals 12 residues. CDR3 in DNA: TGTGCCAGCAGTGAATCCCCAGTAGGCTACACCTTC. This codes for CASSESPVGYTF.

This chain links TRBV30 with TRBJ1-1; tentative D call: TRBD1 (5 bases). The CDR3 spans 13 residues. Germline CDR1 and CDR2: GTSNPN and SVGIG (reference sequence). The V and J ends lost 4 bases and 1 base respectively, with 10 bases between them. The chain's CDR3 is CAWNPGGNTEAFF. The CDR3 DNA sequence: TGTGCCTGGAACCCGGGGGGGAACACTGAAGCTTTCTTT.

The chain employs TRBV2 and TRBJ1-5; 11 bases fit TRBD1. The V segment lost 6 bases and the J segment 4 bases; nucleotides outside the gene matches: 2. This CDR3 contains 14 residues. Per the germline V gene, CDR1 is SNHLY and CDR2 is FYNNEI. The CDR3 loop reads CASRGDRGNQPQHF. As DNA, the CDR3 is TGTGCCAGCAGGGGGGACAGGGGGAATCAGCCCCAGCATTTT.

The J gene is TRBJ1-2, the V gene TRBV25-1, with 9 positions matching TRBD1. Germline V lookup: CDR1 MGHDK, CDR2 SYGVNS. V lost 3 bases, J lost 10 bases, and 12 bases stayed unmatched. The CDR3 is 15 residues long. CDR3 amino acids: CASSDPRRTGVDYTF. The CDR3 DNA sequence: TGTGCCAGCAGTGACCCGCGGAGGACAGGGGTGGACTACACCTTC.

The V call is TRBV2, the J call TRBJ2-5; a possible D gene is TRBD2 (5 bases). The V gene's germline CDR1 is SNHLY and CDR2 FYNNEI. V was clipped by 4 bases and J by 2 bases, with 8 bases between them. This CDR3 comprises 13 residues. The CDR3 DNA follows: TGTGCCAGCAGTGGAGGGCTACAAGAGACCCAGTACTTC. Translating gives CASSGGLQETQYF.

V is TRBV29-1 and J is TRBJ2-7; TRBD1 matches 7 bases. The CDR3 spans 16 residues. V trimming: 6 bases; J trimming: 4 bases; junction bases outside the gene matches: 18. Germline loops: CDR1 SQVTM, CDR2 ANQGSEA. The CDR3 DNA follows: TGCAGCGTCATATACCTTGGACAGGCGGGCTTTTACGAGCAGTACTTC. Its translation: CSVIYLGQAGFYEQYF.

This clone was seen a single time. The chain joins TRBV10-3 to TRBJ1-2, with TRBD1 matching 7 bases. Germline CDR1 is ENHRY and CDR2 is SYGVKD. CDR3 length: 14 residues. Losses at the gene ends were 6 bases for V and 7 bases for J; bases not matched to a gene: 11. The CDR3 is CAIRSTGLGGGYTF. The CDR3 nucleotides read TGTGCCATCAGATCGACAGGGTTAGGCGGTGGCTACACCTTC.

The chain couples TRBV10-3 to TRBJ1-1, with no clear D. V dropped 4 bases and J dropped 11 bases, with 11 bases sitting between them. The CDR3 spans 11 residues. Germline V gene data show CDR1 as ENHRY and CDR2 as SYGVKD. CDR3: CAISGSNEAFF. The CDR3 DNA follows: TGTGCCATCAGTGGGAGTAACGAGGCTTTCTTT.